This is a list of T cell receptor beta chains from one sample in a study of T-cell memory formation after mild COVID-19. Each CDR3 protein is one row after TCRdb ran MiXCR on the 5' RACE reads. The data hold 110,000 to 150,000 distinct CDR3 sequences, with under 30% observed a single time. Sequenced input: PBMCs or a T cell subset sorted from them (not recorded which). The receptor source for this set is an adult woman who had mild COVID-19 (a few samples of this study predate the infection). Cell type and time point are not known. CDR3s include the opening cysteine and the closing phenylalanine or tryptophan. The order of the fields is clone size, D gene, J gene, V gene, CDR3 DNA, CDR3 protein. D genes are given only for firm matches. Not every row has a clone size; where given, it reads once, few, many or a size class.

- - TRBJ1-1 TRBV7-9 TGTGCCAGCAGCTTAGAGGTCATTGAAGCTTTCTTT CASSLEVIEAFF
few - TRBJ1-2 TRBV29-1 TGCAGCGTTGAAGGGGCCCTCGAGGGGGGCTACACCTTC CSVEGALEGGYTF
- TRBD1 TRBJ2-3 TRBV5-4 TGTGCCAGCAGCCCGGACAGGGGTATTGCAGATACGCAGTATTTT CASSPDRGIADTQYF
- - TRBJ2-7 TRBV27 TGTGCCAGCAGTTTCTCTAAAGCCTACGAGCAGTACTTC CASSFSKAYEQYF
few - TRBJ2-7 TRBV27 TGTGCCAGCAGTTTAACCAGAATCCACGAGCAGTACTTC CASSLTRIHEQYF
- - TRBJ1-1 TRBV30 TGTGCCTGGAGAGGCGGTAGTTACACTGAAGCTTTCTTT CAWRGGSYTEAFF
- - TRBJ1-2 TRBV29-1 TGCAGCATAGGGCAGGGCCATGGCTACACCTTC CSIGQGHGYTF
few - TRBJ1-2 TRBV7-8 TGTGCCAGCAGCCCGTCGGGGGGTTCTAACTATGGCTACACCTTC CASSPSGGSNYGYTF
- TRBD2 TRBJ2-3 TRBV6-5 TGTGCCAGCAGTTACCGGGGGGGGACGCAGTATTTT CASSYRGGTQYF
- - TRBJ2-7 TRBV12-3/TRBV12-4 TGTGCCAGCAGCAGGGACCGCAGCATTCTCTCCTACGAGCAGTACTTC CASSRDRSILSYEQYF
medium-sized - TRBJ2-1 TRBV20-1 TGCAGTGCGGGTGGACTATCCTACAATGAGCAGTTCTTC CSAGGLSYNEQFF
- TRBD2 TRBJ2-1 TRBV3-1 TGTGCCAGCAGCCGGAGTCGACTAGCGGGAGTCGGCAATGAGCAGTTCTTC CASSRSRLAGVGNEQFF
- - TRBJ1-4 TRBV7-9 TGTGCCAGCAGCCAGGGACACCTTAATGAAAAACTGTTTTTT CASSQGHLNEKLFF
- TRBD1 TRBJ1-2 TRBV27 TGTGCCAGCAGTACCCGGGACAGGCCCAGGGAGGGCTACACCTTC CASSTRDRPREGYTF
- - TRBJ2-7 TRBV9 TGTGCCAGCAGCCCCGGGGGCGCAGGGGAGCAGTACTTC CASSPGGAGEQYF
- - TRBJ2-7 TRBV6-5 TGTGCCAGCAGTCCGAGGGGCCACGAGCAGTACTTC CASSPRGHEQYF
- TRBD1 TRBJ1-5 TRBV5-5 TGTGCCAGCAGCTTGGAACAGGGGGGTTATGGTAATCAGCCCCAGCATTTT CASSLEQGGYGNQPQHF
- - TRBJ1-1 TRBV6-5 TGTGCCAGCAGTTACTCCGAGGAGAACACTGAAGCTTTCTTT CASSYSEENTEAFF
- - TRBJ1-2 TRBV6-6 TGTGCCAGCAGTTACGGAGTATATGGCTACACCTTC CASSYGVYGYTF
few TRBD2 TRBJ2-5 TRBV12-3/TRBV12-4 TGTGCCAGCAGCTTCCCCTCTAGCGGCCAAGAGACCCAGTACTTC CASSFPSSGQETQYF
many TRBD2 TRBJ2-5 TRBV4-2 TGTGCCAGCAGCCAAGAGGGGACTAGCGGGTCTGAGACCCAGTACTTC CASSQEGTSGSETQYF
- TRBD1 TRBJ2-1 TRBV18 TGTGCCAGCTCATCCGATGGGACAGACAACTACAATGAGCAGTTCTTC CASSSDGTDNYNEQFF
many - TRBJ2-2 TRBV9 TGTGCCAGCAGCCCCTCCGTCACCGGGGAGCTGTTTTTT CASSPSVTGELFF
- TRBD1 TRBJ2-4 TRBV7-8 TGTGCCAGCAGCTTAGCCACAGGGGGCATACTTCAGTACTTC CASSLATGGILQYF
- TRBD1 TRBJ1-1 TRBV4-3 TGCGCCAGCAGCCAAAGGACAGGGCTTGTAAACACTGAAGCTTTCTTT CASSQRTGLVNTEAFF
- TRBD1 TRBJ1-2 TRBV19 TGTGCCTCCAGCCCCCAACAGGGGGTTAACTATGGCTACACCTTC CASSPQQGVNYGYTF
few - TRBJ2-3 TRBV24-1 TGTGCCACCAGTGATTTCGCCGCAGATACGCAGTATTTT CATSDFAADTQYF
few TRBD2 TRBJ2-1 TRBV9 TGTGCCAGCAGCTCGAGCGGGGGGGCCCTCTATGAGCAGTTCTTC CASSSSGGALYEQFF
- - TRBJ2-7 TRBV19 TGTGCCAGTAGTATCGGGAGAGTTTACGAGCAGTACTTC CASSIGRVYEQYF
- - TRBJ1-5 TRBV12-3/TRBV12-4 TGTGCCAGCAGTCCCGGCACCCAGCCCCAGCATTTT CASSPGTQPQHF
- - TRBJ1-1 TRBV6-5 TGTGCCAGCAGTCTCGGACAGCTTAACATGAACACTGAAGCTTTCTTT CASSLGQLNMNTEAFF
- - TRBJ1-5 TRBV24-1 TGTGCCACCAGAAGTGGGGAGGGCCATCAGCCCCAGCATTTT CATRSGEGHQPQHF
few - TRBJ2-3 TRBV11-2 TGTGCCAGCAGCTTAGTCCGGGTTGGCAGCACAGATACGCAGTATTTT CASSLVRVGSTDTQYF
- TRBD2 TRBJ2-1 TRBV4-2 TGTGCCAGCAGCCAAGAAGCGGGACTAGGGGACAATGAGCAGTTCTTC CASSQEAGLGDNEQFF
- - TRBJ2-2 TRBV5-5 TGTGCCAGCAGCTTGTGGGCCTCGAACACCGGGGAGCTGTTTTTT CASSLWASNTGELFF
- TRBD2 TRBJ2-7 TRBV7-9 TGTGCCAGCAGCCACGGACTAGCGGGAGCCCACGAGCAGTACTTC CASSHGLAGAHEQYF
few - TRBJ2-5 TRBV5-1 TGCGCCAGCAGCCCGACACCTGAAGAGACCCAGTACTTC CASSPTPEETQYF
many - TRBJ2-3 TRBV7-8 TGTGCCAGCAGCTCCGACGGGGGCCCCCGAGAAGAAGATACGCAGTATTTT CASSSDGGPREEDTQYF